This entry lists 8 T cell receptor beta chains sequenced from one sample in a study of cytomegalovirus exposure and HLA in healthy donors. The study ran its PCR with 60 Vbeta and 13 Jbeta primers. Clones were sequenced by immunoSEQ multiplex PCR, and TCRdb holds only the in-frame ones, with some missing. The sample shows roughly 100,000 clones, roughly 70% of them seen only once. Sequencing was carried out using PBMCs. The receptors shown here come from a male donor in good health and CMV-seropositive.

The chain couples TRBV19 to TRBJ2-7; 8 bases agree with TRBD1. Trimming removed 5 bases from V and 1 base from J; junction bases left unmatched: 10. The CDR3 sequence is 16 residues long. Germline V CDR1 and CDR2: LNHDA, SQIVND (reference sequence). In DNA form, the CDR3 reads TGTGCCAGTAGTTCCGAGAACAGGGGGAAATCCTACGAGCAGTACTTC. Residues: CASSSENRGKSYEQYF.

This clone appeared a few times. This rearrangement joins TRBV9 to TRBJ2-3, with a tentative D call TRBD2 (5 bases). The CDR3 has 16 amino acids. V gave up 3 bases and J gave up 3 bases, with 17 bases separating them. Germline assignment: CDR1 SGDLS and CDR2 YYNGEE. DNA of the CDR3: TGTGCCAGCAGCGCCCTGGCGGTCGGGAAGACAGATACGCAGTATTTT. This encodes CASSALAVGKTDTQYF.

V is TRBV5-1 and J is TRBJ1-2, with D possibly TRBD1 on 5 matching bases. The V end was cut by 3 bases, the J end by 7 bases, with 16 bases between. Germline V CDR1 and CDR2: SGHRS, YFSETQ. CDR3 length equals 14 residues. In DNA form, the CDR3 reads TGCGCCAGCAGCTCAACAACAGGTATTGGTGGCTACACCTTC. It translates to CASSSTTGIGGYTF. Full variable domain (rest looked up from reference TRBV5-1 and TRBJ1-2): KAGVTQTPRYLIKTRGQQVTLSCSPISGHRSVSWYQQTPGQGLQFLFEYFSETQRNKGNFPGRFSGRQFSNSRSEMNVSTLELGDSALYLCASSSTTGIGGYTFGSGTRLTVV.

The chain uses TRBV2 and TRBJ1-3, with 8 bases lining up with TRBD1. Germline assignment: CDR1 SNHLY and CDR2 FYNNEI. Trimming cost V 7 bases and J 0 bases; bases outside gene matches: 8. The CDR3 loop spans 16 amino acids. The CDR3 DNA follows: TGTGCCAGCACGGCGGACAGGGCACTCTCTGGAAACACCATATATTTT. Translated, it gives CASTADRALSGNTIYF.

The CDR3 reads CASSLWPDTGIGGELFF. The CDR3 coding sequence is TGCGCCAGCAGCTTGTGGCCTGATACCGGGATTGGGGGGGAGCTGTTTTTT. The chain is built from TRBV5-1 and TRBJ2-2, with D perhaps TRBD2 (5 bases). Trimming cost V 1 base and J 8 bases, with 21 bases left between them. This CDR3 contains 17 residues. Per the germline V gene, CDR1 is SGHRS and CDR2 is YFSETQ.

The chain recombines TRBV7-2 with TRBJ2-7, with 7 bases fitting TRBD2. Germline V lookup: CDR1 SGHTA, CDR2 FQGNSA. The CDR3 contains 14 residues. With V trimmed by 0 bases and J by 5 bases, 4 bases remained unmatched. CDR3 loop: CASSLARGTNEQYF. As DNA, the CDR3 is TGTGCCAGCAGCTTAGCGCGAGGGACTAACGAGCAGTACTTC.

Of note for this clone: A read error may account for a junction end that differs from germline. The rearrangement links TRBV10-3 to TRBJ1-1; a weak D match, TRBD1 (6 bases). Germline CDR1 reads ENHRY; CDR2 reads SYGVKD. CDR3 length equals 13 residues. The CDR3 loop is CAIGEQGHTEAFF. CDR3 nucleotide sequence: TGTGCCATCGGTGAACAGGGACACACTGAAGCTTTCTTT.

The V gene is TRBV15, the J gene TRBJ1-1; D remains unclear. CDR1 and CDR2 (germline): LNHNV, YYDKDF (reference sequence). CDR3 length equals 16 residues. The V end lost 1 base, the J end lost 3 bases, and 15 bases lay between the germline ends. The chain's CDR3 is CATSRAGSPAYTEAFF. CDR3 DNA: TGTGCCACCAGCAGAGCAGGAAGCCCCGCTTACACTGAAGCTTTCTTT.